These T cell receptor beta chains were read from a single sample in a study of a mutant IDH1 vaccine in newly diagnosed glioma. Their specific antigens are unknown. Repertoires were generated with immunoSEQ multiplex PCR, while TCRdb's copy carries only in-frame clones and drops some. The table lists 50,000 to 70,000 clones, under 85% of them singletons. The sequences come from PBMCs, collected from a glioma patient whose treatment included an IDH1 peptide vaccine. These receptors all come from a middle-aged man with glioma. Both conserved end residues are part of each CDR3. A D gene is named only where the DNA matches it firmly. Expanded clones are given a class, and other clones once, few, many or no size at all.

size | D | J | V | CDR3 | DNA
. | . | TRBJ2-7 | TRBV10-3 | CAIRTDGLYEQYF | TGTGCCATCAGGACCGACGGATTGTACGAGCAGTACTTC
. | . | TRBJ1-1 | TRBV5-4 | CASSWGNTEAFF | TGTGCCAGCAGCTGGGGGAACACTGAAGCTTTCTTT
. | TRBD1 | TRBJ1-1 | TRBV9 | CASSPPPGGIGAFF | TGTGCCAGCAGCCCCCCCCCAGGGGGCATAGGGGCTTTCTTT
. | . | TRBJ1-4 | TRBV30 | CAWSGANTGIVGEKLFF | TGTGCCTGGAGTGGGGCCAATACAGGGATTGTCGGTGAAAAACTGTTTTTT
. | TRBD1 | TRBJ1-5 | TRBV30 | CAWSGGQDGQPQHF | TGTGCCTGGAGTGGGGGACAGGACGGTCAGCCCCAGCATTTT
once | TRBD1 | TRBJ2-5 | TRBV4-2 | CASRIFGTGQETQYF | TGTGCCAGCAGAATCTTCGGGACAGGGCAAGAGACCCAGTACTTC
few | TRBD2 | TRBJ2-1 | TRBV27 | CASSSGAGGPSNEQFF | TGTGCCAGCAGTTCCGGAGCGGGGGGGCCAAGCAATGAGCAGTTCTTC
. | TRBD1 | TRBJ2-3 | TRBV28 | CASSDRADTQYF | TGTGCCAGCAGTGACAGGGCAGATACGCAGTATTTT
once | TRBD1 | TRBJ2-2 | TRBV15 | CATSIDRVGTGELFF | TGTGCCACCAGCATCGACAGGGTGGGCACCGGGGAGCTGTTTTTT
few | . | TRBJ1-5 | TRBV10-3 | CAISESGSGSSNQPQHF | TGTGCCATCAGTGAGTCGGGCAGCGGTTCTAGCAATCAGCCCCAGCATTTT
. | TRBD1 | TRBJ1-5 | TRBV7-6 | CARKGGGYNQPQHF | TGTGCCAGGAAGGGAGGGGGCTACAATCAGCCCCAGCATTTT
. | . | TRBJ2-6 | TRBV7-9 | CASSFREPGANVLTF | TGTGCCAGCAGCTTCCGGGAGCCTGGGGCCAACGTCCTGACTTTC
few | . | TRBJ1-3 | TRBV7-8 | CASSTQGGGYSGNTIYF | TGTGCCAGCAGCACCCAAGGGGGGGGATACTCTGGAAACACCATATATTTT
. | TRBD2 | TRBJ2-1 | TRBV5-1 | CASSLSLAGLEQFF | TGCGCCAGCAGCTTGAGCCTAGCGGGCCTTGAGCAGTTCTTC
. | . | TRBJ2-5 | TRBV9 | CASSVGGGSMTQYF | TGTGCCAGCAGCGTAGGTGGGGGCAGCATGACCCAGTACTTC
. | . | TRBJ2-1 | TRBV5-6 | CASSPEVGRREQFF | TGTGCCAGCAGCCCAGAAGTGGGGAGGCGTGAGCAGTTCTTC
. | . | TRBJ2-7 | TRBV2 | CASSLGGSSYEQYF | TGTGCCAGCAGTTTAGGGGGAAGCTCCTACGAGCAGTACTTC
. | TRBD1 | TRBJ1-4 | TRBV7-3 | CASSITGAANEKLFF | TGTGCCAGCAGCATCACAGGGGCAGCTAATGAAAAACTGTTTTTT
. | TRBD2 | TRBJ2-3 | TRBV7-6 | CASSLGGADTQYF | TGTGCCAGCAGCTTGGGGGGGGCAGATACGCAGTATTTT
. | . | TRBJ1-1 | TRBV2 | CASGSQGFGEAFF | TGTGCCAGCGGGTCGCAGGGTTTTGGTGAAGCTTTCTTT
. | . | TRBJ1-1 | TRBV6-1 | CASPPDNSAEAFF | TGTGCCAGCCCTCCGGACAATTCGGCTGAAGCTTTCTTT
. | . | TRBJ1-1 | TRBV11-2 | CASSFLGGGEAFF | TGTGCCAGCAGCTTCCTAGGGGGTGGGGAAGCTTTCTTT